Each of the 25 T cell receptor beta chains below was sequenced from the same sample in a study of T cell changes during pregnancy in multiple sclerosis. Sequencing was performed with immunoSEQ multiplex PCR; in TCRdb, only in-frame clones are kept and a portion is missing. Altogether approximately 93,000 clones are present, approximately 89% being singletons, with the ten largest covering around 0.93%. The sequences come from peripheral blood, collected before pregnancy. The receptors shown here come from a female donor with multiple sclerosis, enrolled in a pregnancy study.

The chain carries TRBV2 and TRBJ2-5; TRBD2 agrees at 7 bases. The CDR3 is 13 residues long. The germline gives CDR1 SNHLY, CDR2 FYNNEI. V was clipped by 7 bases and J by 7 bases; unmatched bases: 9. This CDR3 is CASKRGAEGTQYF. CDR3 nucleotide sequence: TGTGCCAGCAAGCGGGGAGCAGAGGGGACCCAGTACTTC.

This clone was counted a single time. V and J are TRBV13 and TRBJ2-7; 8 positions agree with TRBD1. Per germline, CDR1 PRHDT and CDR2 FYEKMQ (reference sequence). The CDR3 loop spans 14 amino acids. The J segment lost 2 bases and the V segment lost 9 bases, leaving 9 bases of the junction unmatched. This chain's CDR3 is CASRKGQATYEQYF. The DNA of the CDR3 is TGTGCCAGTCGAAAGGGACAGGCGACCTACGAGCAGTACTTC.

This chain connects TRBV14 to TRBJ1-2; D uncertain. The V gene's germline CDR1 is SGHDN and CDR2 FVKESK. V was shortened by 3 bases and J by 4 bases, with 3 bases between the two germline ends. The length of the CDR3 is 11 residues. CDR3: CASSHRYGYTF. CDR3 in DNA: TGTGCCAGCAGCCACCGCTATGGCTACACCTTC.

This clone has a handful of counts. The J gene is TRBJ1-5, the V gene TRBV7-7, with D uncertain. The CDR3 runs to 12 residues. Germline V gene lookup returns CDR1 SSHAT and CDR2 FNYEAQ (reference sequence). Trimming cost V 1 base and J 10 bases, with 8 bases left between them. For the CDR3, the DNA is TGTGCCAGCAGCTTAGGGGGAGGACCCCAGCATTTT. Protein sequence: CASSLGGGPQHF.

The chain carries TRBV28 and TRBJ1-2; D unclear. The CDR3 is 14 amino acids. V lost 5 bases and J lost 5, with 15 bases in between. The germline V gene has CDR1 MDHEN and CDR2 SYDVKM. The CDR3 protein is CASSGPGERYGYTF. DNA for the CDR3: TGTGCCAGCAGTGGACCCGGGGAACGGTATGGCTACACCTTC.

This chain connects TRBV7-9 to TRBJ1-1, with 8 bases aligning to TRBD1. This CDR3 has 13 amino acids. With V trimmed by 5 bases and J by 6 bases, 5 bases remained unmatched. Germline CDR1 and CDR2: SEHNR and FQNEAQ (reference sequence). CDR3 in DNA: TGTGCCAGCAGCCGGACAGGGACGTCTGAAGCTTTCTTT. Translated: CASSRTGTSEAFF.

CDR3 loop: CALRPRTGEETQYF. DNA of the CDR3: TGTGCCCTCCGGCCCAGAACAGGGGAAGAGACCCAGTACTTC. This chain uses TRBV7-9 with TRBJ2-5; 7 bases line up with TRBD1. V trimming: 11 bases; J trimming: 3 bases; junction bases outside the gene matches: 12. Germline V gene lookup returns CDR1 SEHNR and CDR2 FQNEAQ (reference sequence). CDR3 size: 14 residues.

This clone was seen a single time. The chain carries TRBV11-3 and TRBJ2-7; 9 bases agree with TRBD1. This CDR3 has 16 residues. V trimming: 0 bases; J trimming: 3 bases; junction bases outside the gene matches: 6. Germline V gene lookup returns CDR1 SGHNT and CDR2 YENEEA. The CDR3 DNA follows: TGTGCCAGCAGCTTAGATGGGGGGACAGGGAACTACGAGCAGTACTTC. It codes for CASSLDGGTGNYEQYF.

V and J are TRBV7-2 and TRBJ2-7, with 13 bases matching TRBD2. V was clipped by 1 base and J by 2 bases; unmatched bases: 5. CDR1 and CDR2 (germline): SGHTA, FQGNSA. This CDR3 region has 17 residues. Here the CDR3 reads CASSLGGTSGITYEQYF. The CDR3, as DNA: TGTGCCAGCAGCTTAGGGGGGACTAGCGGGATTACCTACGAGCAGTACTTC.

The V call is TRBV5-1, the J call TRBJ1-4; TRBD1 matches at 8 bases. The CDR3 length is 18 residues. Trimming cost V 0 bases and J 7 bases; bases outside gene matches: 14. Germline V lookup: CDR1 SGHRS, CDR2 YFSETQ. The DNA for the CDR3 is TGCGCCAGCAGCTTGGACCAGGGGGCGCAGTCATCGGGTGAAAAACTGTTTTTT. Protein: CASSLDQGAQSSGEKLFF.

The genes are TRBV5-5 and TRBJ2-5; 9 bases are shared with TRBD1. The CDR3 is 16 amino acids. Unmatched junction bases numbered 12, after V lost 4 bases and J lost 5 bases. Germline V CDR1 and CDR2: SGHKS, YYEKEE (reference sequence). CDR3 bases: TGTGCCAGCAGCCCGATGGGACAGGGTGGACGGGAGACCCAGTACTTC. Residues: CASSPMGQGGRETQYF. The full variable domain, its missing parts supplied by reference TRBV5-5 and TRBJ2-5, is DAGVTQSPTHLIKTRGQQVTLRCSPISGHKSVSWYQQVLGQGPQFIFQYYEKEERGRGNFPDRFSARQFPNYSSELNVNALLLGDSALYLCASSPMGQGGRETQYFGPGTRLLVL.

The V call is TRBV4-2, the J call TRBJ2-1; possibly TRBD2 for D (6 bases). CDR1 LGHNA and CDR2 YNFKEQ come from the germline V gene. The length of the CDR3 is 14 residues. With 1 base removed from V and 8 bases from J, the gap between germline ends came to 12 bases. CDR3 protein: CASSQGGGADEQFF. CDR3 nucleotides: TGTGCCAGCAGCCAAGGGGGAGGAGCGGATGAGCAGTTCTTC.

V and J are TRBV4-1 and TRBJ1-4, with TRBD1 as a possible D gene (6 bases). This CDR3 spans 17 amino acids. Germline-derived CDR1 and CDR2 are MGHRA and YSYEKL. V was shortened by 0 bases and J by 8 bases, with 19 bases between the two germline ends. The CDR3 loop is CASSQDGGEGEVEKLFF. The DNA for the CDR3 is TGCGCCAGCAGCCAAGATGGGGGGGAGGGGGAGGTCGAAAAACTGTTTTTT.

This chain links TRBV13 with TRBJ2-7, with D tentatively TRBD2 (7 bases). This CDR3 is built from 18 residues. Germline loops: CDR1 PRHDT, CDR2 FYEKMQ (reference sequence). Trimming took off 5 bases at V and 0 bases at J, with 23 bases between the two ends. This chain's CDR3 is CASSHRTDLADRSYEQYF. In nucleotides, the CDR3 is TGTGCCAGCAGCCATCGGACAGATCTAGCGGACCGCTCCTACGAGCAGTACTTC. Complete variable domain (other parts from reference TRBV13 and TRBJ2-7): AAGVIQSPRHLIKEKRETATLKCYPIPRHDTVYWYQQGPGQDPQFLISFYEKMQSDKGSIPDRFSAQQFSDYHSELNMSSLELGDSALYFCASSHRTDLADRSYEQYFGPGTRLTVT.

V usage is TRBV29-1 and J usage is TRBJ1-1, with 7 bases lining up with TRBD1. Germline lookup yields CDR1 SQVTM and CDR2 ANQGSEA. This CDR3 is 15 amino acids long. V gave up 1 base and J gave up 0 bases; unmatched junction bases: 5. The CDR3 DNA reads TGCAGCGTTGAAGGACAGGGCAGGGTGAACACTGAAGCTTTCTTT. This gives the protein CSVEGQGRVNTEAFF.

CDR3 amino acids: CASSPFGTGGNTIYF. The CDR3 DNA follows: TGCGCCAGCAGCCCCTTCGGGACAGGGGGAAACACCATATATTTT. This sequence joins TRBV4-1 and TRBJ1-3, with 9 bases fitting TRBD1. The CDR3 runs to 15 residues. After removal of 4 bases from V and 4 bases from J, the junction contained 5 bases not matched to a gene. Germline CDR1 and CDR2: MGHRA and YSYEKL.

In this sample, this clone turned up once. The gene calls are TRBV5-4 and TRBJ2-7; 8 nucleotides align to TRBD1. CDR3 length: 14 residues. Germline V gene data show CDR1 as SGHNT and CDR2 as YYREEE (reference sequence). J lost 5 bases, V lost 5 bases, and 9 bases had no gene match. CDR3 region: CASSPQGVSHEQYF. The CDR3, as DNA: TGTGCCAGCAGTCCACAGGGGGTAAGCCACGAGCAGTACTTC.

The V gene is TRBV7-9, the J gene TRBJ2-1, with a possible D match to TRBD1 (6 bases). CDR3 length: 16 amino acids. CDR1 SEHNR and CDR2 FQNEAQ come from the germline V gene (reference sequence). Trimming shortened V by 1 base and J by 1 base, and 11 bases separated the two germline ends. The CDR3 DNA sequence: TGTGCCAGCAGCTTAGGAGGGGGACCTTCCTACAATGAGCAGTTCTTC. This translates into CASSLGGGPSYNEQFF.

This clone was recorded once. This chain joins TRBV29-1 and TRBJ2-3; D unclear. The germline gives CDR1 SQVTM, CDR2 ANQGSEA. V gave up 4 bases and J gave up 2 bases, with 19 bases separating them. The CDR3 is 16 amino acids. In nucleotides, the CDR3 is TGCAGCGTTGCCTCCCCGGGTAGGCCTATCACAGATACGCAGTATTTT. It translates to CSVASPGRPITDTQYF.

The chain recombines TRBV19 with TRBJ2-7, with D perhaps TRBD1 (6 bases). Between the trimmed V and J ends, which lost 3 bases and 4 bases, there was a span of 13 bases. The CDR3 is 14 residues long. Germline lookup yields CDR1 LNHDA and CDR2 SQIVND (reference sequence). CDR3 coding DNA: TGTGCCAGTAGTATTACGGACAGTCAGTACGAGCAGTACTTC. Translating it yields CASSITDSQYEQYF.

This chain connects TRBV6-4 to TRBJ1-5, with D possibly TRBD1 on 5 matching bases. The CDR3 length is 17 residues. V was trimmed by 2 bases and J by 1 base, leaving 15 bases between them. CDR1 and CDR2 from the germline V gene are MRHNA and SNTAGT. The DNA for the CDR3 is TGTGCCAGCAGTGACCCCGGGGAGGGGTCAAGCAATCAGCCCCAGCATTTT. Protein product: CASSDPGEGSSNQPQHF.

CDR3 bases: TGTGCCAGCAGTGACGGACTAGCGACCTACGTCAATGAGCAGTTCTTC. Translating gives CASSDGLATYVNEQFF. V is TRBV6-1 and J is TRBJ2-1; 9 bases are shared with TRBD2. J was trimmed by 6 bases and V by 3 bases; bases with no gene match: 9. The CDR3 contains 16 residues. Germline values: CDR1 MNHNS, CDR2 SASEGT.

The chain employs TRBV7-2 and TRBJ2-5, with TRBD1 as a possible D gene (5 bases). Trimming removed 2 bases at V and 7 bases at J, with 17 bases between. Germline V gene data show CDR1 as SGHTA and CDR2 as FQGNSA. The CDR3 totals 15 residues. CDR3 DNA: TGTGCCAGCAGCTTAACCCAGGACATACTCGGGACCCAGTACTTC. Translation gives CASSLTQDILGTQYF.

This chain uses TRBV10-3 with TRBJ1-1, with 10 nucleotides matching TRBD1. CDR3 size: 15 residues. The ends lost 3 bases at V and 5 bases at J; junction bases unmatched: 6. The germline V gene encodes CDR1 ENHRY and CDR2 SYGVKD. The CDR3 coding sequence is TGTGCCATCAGTGAAGGGGACAGGGGTTGGACTGAAGCTTTCTTT. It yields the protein CAISEGDRGWTEAFF.

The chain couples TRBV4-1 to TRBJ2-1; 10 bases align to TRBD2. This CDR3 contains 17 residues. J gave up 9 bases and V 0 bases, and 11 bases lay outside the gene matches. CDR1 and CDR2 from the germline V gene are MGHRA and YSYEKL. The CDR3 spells CASSQEVGSGGGPEQFF. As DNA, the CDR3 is TGCGCCAGCAGCCAAGAAGTTGGGAGCGGGGGGGGCCCTGAGCAGTTCTTC.